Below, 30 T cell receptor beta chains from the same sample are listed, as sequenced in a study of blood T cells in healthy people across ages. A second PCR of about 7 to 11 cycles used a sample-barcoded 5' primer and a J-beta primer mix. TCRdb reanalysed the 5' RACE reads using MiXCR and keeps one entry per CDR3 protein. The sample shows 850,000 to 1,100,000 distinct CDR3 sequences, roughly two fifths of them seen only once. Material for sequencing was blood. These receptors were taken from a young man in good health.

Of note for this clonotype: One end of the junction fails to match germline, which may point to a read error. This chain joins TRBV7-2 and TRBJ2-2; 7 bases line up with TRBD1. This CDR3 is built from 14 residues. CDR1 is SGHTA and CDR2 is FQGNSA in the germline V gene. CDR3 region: CASSLGTDTGELFF. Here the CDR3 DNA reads TGTGCCAGCAGTTTAGGGACAGACACCGGGGAGCTGTTTTTT.

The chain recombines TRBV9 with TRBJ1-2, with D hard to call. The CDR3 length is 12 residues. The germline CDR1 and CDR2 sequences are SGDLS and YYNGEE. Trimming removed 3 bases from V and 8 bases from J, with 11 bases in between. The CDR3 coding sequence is TGTGCCAGCAGCGCCGTAAAAGGGGGCTACACCTTC. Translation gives CASSAVKGGYTF.

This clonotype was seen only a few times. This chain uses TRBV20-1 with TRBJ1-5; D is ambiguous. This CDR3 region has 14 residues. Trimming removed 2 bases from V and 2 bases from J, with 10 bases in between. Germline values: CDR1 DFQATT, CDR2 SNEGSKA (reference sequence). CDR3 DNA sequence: TGCAGTGCTAGACCTACAGAGGGCAATCAGCCCCAGCATTTT. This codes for CSARPTEGNQPQHF.

This CDR3 is CASSVNRGGRNIQYF. CDR3 coding DNA: TGTGCCAGCAGTGTCAACAGGGGCGGGAGAAACATTCAGTACTTC. The V gene is TRBV6-1, the J gene TRBJ2-4; the D gene could be TRBD1 or TRBD2 (7 bases each). CDR3 length: 15 amino acids. Per the germline V gene, CDR1 is MNHNS and CDR2 is SASEGT. V lost 4 bases and J 6 bases, leaving 16 bases between the germline ends.

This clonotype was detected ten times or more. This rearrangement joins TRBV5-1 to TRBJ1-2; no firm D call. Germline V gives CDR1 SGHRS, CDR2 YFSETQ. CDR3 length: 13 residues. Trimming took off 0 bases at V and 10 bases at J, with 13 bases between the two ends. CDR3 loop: CASSLVLQADYTF. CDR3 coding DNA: TGCGCCAGCAGCTTGGTCCTGCAGGCTGACTACACCTTC.

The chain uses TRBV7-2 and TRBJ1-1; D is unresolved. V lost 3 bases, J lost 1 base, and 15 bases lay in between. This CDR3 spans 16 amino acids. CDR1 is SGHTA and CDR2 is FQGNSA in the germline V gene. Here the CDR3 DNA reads TGTGCCAGCAGCTTGTTCCAGCCTTCGGGGAACACTGAAGCTTTCTTT. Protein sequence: CASSLFQPSGNTEAFF.

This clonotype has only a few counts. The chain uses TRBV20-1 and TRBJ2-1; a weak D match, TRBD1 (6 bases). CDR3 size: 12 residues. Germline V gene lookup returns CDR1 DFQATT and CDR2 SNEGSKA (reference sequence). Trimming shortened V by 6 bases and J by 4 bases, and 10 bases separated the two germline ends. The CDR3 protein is CSAQGTYNEQFF. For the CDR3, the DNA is TGCAGTGCCCAGGGGACGTACAATGAGCAGTTCTTC.

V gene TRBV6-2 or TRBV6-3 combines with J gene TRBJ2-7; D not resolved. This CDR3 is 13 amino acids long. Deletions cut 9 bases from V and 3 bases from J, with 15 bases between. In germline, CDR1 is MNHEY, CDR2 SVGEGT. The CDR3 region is CASSTPSLYEQYF. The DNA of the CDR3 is TGTGCCAGTTCGACTCCCTCCCTCTACGAGCAGTACTTC.

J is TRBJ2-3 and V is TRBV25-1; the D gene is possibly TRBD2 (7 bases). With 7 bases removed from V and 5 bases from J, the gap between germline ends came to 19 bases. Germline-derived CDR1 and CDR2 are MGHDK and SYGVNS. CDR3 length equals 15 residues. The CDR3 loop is CASTAVGGQKDTQYF. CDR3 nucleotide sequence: TGTGCCAGCACAGCCGTGGGGGGGCAGAAAGATACGCAGTATTTT.

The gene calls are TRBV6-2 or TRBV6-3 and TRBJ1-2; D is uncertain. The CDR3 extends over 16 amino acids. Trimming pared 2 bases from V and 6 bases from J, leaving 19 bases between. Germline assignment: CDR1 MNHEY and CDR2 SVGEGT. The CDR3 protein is CASSYPLWRQVDGYTF. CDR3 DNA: TGTGCCAGCAGTTACCCATTATGGCGGCAAGTCGATGGCTACACCTTC.

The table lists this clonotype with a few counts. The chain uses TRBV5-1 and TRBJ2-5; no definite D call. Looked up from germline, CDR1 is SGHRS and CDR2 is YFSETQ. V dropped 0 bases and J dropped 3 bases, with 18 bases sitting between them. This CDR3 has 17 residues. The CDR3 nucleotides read TGCGCCAGCAGCTTGGACGTTTCCAGGCGAGGCGAAGAGACCCAGTACTTC. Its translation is CASSLDVSRRGEETQYF.

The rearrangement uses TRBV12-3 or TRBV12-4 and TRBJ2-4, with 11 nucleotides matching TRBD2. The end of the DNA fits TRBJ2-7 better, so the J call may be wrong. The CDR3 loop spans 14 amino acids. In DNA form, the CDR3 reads TGTGCCAGCAGGCCTACTAGCGGGAGCTACGAGCAGTACTTC. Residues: CASRPTSGSYEQYF.

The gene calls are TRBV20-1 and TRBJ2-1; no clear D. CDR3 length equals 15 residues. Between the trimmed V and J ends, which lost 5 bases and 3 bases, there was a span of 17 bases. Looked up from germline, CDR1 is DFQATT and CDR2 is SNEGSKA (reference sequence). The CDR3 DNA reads TGCAGTGCTCCCTTGGCAGACAACATCTACAATGAGCAGTTCTTC. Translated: CSAPLADNIYNEQFF.

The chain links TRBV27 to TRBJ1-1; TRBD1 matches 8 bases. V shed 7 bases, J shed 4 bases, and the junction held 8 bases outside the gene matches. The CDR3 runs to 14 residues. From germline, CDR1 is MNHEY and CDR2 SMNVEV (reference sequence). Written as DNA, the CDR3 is TGTGCCAGCAATGTCGCAGGGGGCCGCACTGAAGCTTTCTTT. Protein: CASNVAGGRTEAFF.

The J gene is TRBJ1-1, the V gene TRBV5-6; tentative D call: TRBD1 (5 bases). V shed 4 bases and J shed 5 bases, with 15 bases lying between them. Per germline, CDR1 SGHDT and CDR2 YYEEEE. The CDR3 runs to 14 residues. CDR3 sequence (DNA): TGTGCCAGCAGCGCCCGTCGGGGGAGGACTGAAGCTTTCTTT. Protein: CASSARRGRTEAFF.

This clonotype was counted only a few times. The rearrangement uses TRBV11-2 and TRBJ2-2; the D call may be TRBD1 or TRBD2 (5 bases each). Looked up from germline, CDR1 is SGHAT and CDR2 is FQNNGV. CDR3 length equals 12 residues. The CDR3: CAVWEGTGELFF. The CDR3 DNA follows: TGTGCTGTTTGGGAAGGGACGGGGGAGCTGTTTTTT.

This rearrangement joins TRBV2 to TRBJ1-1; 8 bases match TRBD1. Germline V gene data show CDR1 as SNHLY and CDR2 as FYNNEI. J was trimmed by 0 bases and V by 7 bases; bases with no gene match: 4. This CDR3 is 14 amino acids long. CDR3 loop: CASNHRGVNTEAFF. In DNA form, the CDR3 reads TGTGCCAGCAACCACAGGGGGGTGAACACTGAAGCTTTCTTT.

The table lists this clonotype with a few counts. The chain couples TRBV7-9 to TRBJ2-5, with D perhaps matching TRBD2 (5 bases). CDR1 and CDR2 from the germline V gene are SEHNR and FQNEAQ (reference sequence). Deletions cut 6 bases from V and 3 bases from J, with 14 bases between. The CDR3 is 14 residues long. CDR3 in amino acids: CASSSPGSKETQYF. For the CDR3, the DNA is TGTGCCAGCAGTTCACCGGGAAGCAAAGAGACCCAGTACTTC.

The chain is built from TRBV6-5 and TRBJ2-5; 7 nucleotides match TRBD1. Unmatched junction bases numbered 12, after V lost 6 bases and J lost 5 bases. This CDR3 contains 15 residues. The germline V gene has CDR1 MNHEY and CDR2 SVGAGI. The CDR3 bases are TGTGCCAGCAGATCGACAGGGAGTGCTTTCGAGACCCAGTACTTC. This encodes CASRSTGSAFETQYF.

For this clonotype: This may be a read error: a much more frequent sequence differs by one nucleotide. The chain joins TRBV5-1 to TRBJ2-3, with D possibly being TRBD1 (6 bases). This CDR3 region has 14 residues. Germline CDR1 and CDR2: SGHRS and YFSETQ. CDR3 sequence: CASSWTDSTDAQYF. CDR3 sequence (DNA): TGCGCCAGCAGCTGGACGGACAGCACAGATGCGCAGTATTTT.

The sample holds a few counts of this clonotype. CDR3 in DNA: TGTGCCACCAGTGATTTTCCGGACAATGAGCAGTTCTTC. Encoded protein: CATSDFPDNEQFF. The gene calls are TRBV24-1 and TRBJ2-1; D remains unclear. Trimming took off 1 base at V and 5 bases at J, with 5 bases between the two ends. The CDR3 length is 13 residues. The germline CDR1 and CDR2 sequences are KGHDR and SFDVKD.

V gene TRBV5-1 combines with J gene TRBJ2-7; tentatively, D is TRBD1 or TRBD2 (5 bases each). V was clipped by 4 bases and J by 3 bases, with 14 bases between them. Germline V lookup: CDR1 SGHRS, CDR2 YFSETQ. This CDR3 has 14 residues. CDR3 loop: CASSLPGPDYEQYF. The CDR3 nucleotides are TGCGCCAGCAGCCTCCCGGGACCGGACTACGAGCAGTACTTC.

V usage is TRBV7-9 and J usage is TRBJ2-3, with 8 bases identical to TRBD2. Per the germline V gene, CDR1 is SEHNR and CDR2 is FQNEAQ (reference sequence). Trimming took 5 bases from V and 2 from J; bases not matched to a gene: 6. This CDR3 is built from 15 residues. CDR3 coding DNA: TGTGCCAGCAGCCAGCTAGCGGGCCTCACAGATACGCAGTATTTT. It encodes CASSQLAGLTDTQYF.

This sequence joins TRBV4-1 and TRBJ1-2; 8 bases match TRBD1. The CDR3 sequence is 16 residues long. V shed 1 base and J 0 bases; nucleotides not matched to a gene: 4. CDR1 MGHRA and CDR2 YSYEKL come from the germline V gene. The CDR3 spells CASSQGRDRTNYGYTF. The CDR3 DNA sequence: TGCGCCAGCAGCCAAGGCCGGGACAGGACTAACTATGGCTACACCTTC.

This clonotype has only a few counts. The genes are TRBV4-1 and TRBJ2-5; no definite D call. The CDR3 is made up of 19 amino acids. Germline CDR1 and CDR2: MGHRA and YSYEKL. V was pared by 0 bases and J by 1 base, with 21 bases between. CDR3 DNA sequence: TGCGCCAGCAGCCAAGAGCCGTATGTGTCTACGGTCGTCCAAGAGACCCAGTACTTC. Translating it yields CASSQEPYVSTVVQETQYF.

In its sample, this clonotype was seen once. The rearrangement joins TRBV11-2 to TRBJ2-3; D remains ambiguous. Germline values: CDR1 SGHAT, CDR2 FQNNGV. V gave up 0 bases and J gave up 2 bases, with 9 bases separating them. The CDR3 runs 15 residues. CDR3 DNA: TGTGCCAGCAGCTTAGATAGGCCGGCCACAGATACGCAGTATTTT. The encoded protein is CASSLDRPATDTQYF. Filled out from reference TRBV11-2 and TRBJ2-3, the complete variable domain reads EAGVAQSPRYKIIEKRQSVAFWCNPISGHATLYWYQQILGQGPKLLIQFQNNGVVDDSQLPKDRFSAERLKGVDSTLKIQPAKLEDSAVYLCASSLDRPATDTQYFGPGTRLTVL.

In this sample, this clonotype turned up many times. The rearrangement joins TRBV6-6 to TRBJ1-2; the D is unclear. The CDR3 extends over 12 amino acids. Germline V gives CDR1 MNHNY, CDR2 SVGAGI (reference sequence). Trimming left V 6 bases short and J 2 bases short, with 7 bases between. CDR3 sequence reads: CASRLINYGYTF. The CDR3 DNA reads TGTGCCAGCAGACTTATAAACTATGGCTACACCTTC.

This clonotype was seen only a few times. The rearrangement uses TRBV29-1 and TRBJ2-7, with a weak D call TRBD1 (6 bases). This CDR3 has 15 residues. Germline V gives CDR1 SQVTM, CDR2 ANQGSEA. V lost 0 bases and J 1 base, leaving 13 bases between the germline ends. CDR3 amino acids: CSVEDQRDTSYEQYF. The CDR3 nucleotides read TGCAGCGTTGAAGATCAACGGGACACTTCCTACGAGCAGTACTTC.

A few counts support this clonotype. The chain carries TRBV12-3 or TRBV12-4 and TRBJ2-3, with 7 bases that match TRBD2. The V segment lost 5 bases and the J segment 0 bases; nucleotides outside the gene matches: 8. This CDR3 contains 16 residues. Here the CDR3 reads CASSHQRGPSTDTQYF. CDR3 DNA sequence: TGTGCCAGCAGTCATCAGCGGGGCCCTAGCACAGATACGCAGTATTTT.

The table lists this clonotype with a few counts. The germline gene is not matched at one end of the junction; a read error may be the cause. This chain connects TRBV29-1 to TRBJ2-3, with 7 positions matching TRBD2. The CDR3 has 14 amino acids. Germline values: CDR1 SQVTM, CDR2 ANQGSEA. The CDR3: CSVGGGPSTDRQYF. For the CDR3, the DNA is TGCAGCGTTGGGGGGGGACCTAGCACAGATAGGCAGTATTTT.